This is a list of T cell receptor beta chains from one sample in a study of control samples from healthy donors and cancer patients. Assay used: immunoSEQ multiplex PCR; TCRdb lists only in-frame clones, some missing. Here the sample spans 120,000 or so clones, approximately 92% being singletons. Sequencing used blood. The receptors shown here come from a man aged 18-30 years in good health. Both conserved end residues are part of each CDR3. Each record gives: D gene, clone size, V gene, J gene, CDR3 length, CDR3 DNA, CDR3 protein. The D gene is left open where the match is weak. Clone size appears in some rows only: once, few, many, or a class for an expanded clone.

NA	NA	TRBV30	TRBJ1-3	14	TGTGCCCGAGGGGCTAACAGGGCTGGAAACACCATATATTTT	CARGANRAGNTIYF
TRBD1	NA	TRBV3-1/TRBV3-2	TRBJ1-4	15	TGTGCCAGCAGCTTTACGACAGGGGGCACTGAAAAACTGTTTTTT	CASSFTTGGTEKLFF
NA	once	TRBV5-1	TRBJ1-4	15	TGCGCCAGCAGTGTAGGAGGGGTCCTAAATGAAAAACTGTTTTTT	CASSVGGVLNEKLFF
NA	NA	TRBV25-1	TRBJ1-4	16	TGTGCCAGCACAGGATCTTTTGAGGGGACTAATGAAAAACTGTTTTTT	CASTGSFEGTNEKLFF
TRBD1	NA	TRBV28	TRBJ1-3	14	TGTGCCAGCGATGACAGGGGCTCTGGAAACACCATATATTTT	CASDDRGSGNTIYF
TRBD1	NA	TRBV3-1/TRBV3-2	TRBJ1-2	15	TGTGCCAGCACCCTTTCGGACAGGGGTAACTATGGCTACACCTTC	CASTLSDRGNYGYTF
NA	NA	TRBV3-1/TRBV3-2	TRBJ1-3	15	TGTGCCAGCAGCCAAGGATACAAGTCTGGAAACACCATATATTTT	CASSQGYKSGNTIYF
NA	NA	TRBV7-9	TRBJ2-3	15	TGTGCCAGCAGCAATAACGTCCCACTCCTGGATACGCAGTATTTT	CASSNNVPLLDTQYF
TRBD1	NA	TRBV5-1	TRBJ1-2	14	TGCGCCAGCAGTTCCACGACAGGGTACCGTGGCTACACCTTC	CASSSTTGYRGYTF
NA	NA	TRBV18	TRBJ2-2	12	TGTGCCAGCTCACCCGACACCGGGGAGCTGTTTTTT	CASSPDTGELFF
NA	NA	TRBV19	TRBJ1-1	13	TGTGCCAGTAGTATGACTCCGGGTACTGAAGCTTTCTTT	CASSMTPGTEAFF
NA	NA	TRBV5-1	TRBJ2-5	13	TGCGCCAGCAGAGCGCGGACCCAAGAGACCCAGTACTTC	CASRARTQETQYF
TRBD1	NA	TRBV19	TRBJ2-3	14	TGTGCCAGTAGTCCGCAGGACAGGGTAGATACGCAGTATTTT	CASSPQDRVDTQYF
NA	NA	TRBV6-5	TRBJ2-1	11	TGTGCCAGCAGTAGGTACAATGAGCAGTTCTTC	CASSRYNEQFF
NA	NA	TRBV3-1/TRBV3-2	TRBJ1-2	13	TGTGCCAGCAGCACTCCTCGACGAGGTGGCTACACCTTC	CASSTPRRGGYTF
NA	NA	TRBV2	TRBJ2-3	15	TGTGCCAGCAGTGATAAAGGCAGGGGAGACGATACGCAGTATTTT	CASSDKGRGDDTQYF
NA	NA	TRBV5-1	TRBJ2-5	16	TGCGCCAGCAGCGCCGGTCCCCTCGGGGGGCGAGAGACCCAGTACTTC	CASSAGPLGGRETQYF
TRBD1	NA	TRBV5-5	TRBJ1-2	15	TGTGCCAGCAGCCCAATAGGGGGCTCCGGGGATGGCTACACCTTC	CASSPIGGSGDGYTF
NA	few	TRBV5-4	TRBJ2-2	13	TGTGCCAGCAGCTTGAGGGACACCGGGGAGCTGTTTTTT	CASSLRDTGELFF
NA	NA	TRBV5-1	TRBJ1-2	12	TGCGCCAGCAGCTTGGCAGGGGACGGCTACACCTTC	CASSLAGDGYTF
NA	NA	TRBV5-1	TRBJ2-3	17	TGCGCCAGCAGCTTGGCCGCCTACGGCGGTAGCACAGATACGCAGTATTTT	CASSLAAYGGSTDTQYF
NA	NA	TRBV28	TRBJ1-2	15	TGTGCCAGCAAACCCCAGGCCAGGGAGGTTTATGGCTACACCTTC	CASKPQAREVYGYTF
TRBD1	NA	TRBV5-6	TRBJ2-2	18	TGTGCCAGCAGCTTGGGTAGATTCGACAGGGAAAAAGCCGGGGAGCTGTTTTTT	CASSLGRFDREKAGELFF
NA	NA	TRBV5-1	TRBJ2-1	15	TGCGCCAGCAGGTCCGGTTTGATCGCCTACAATGAGCAGTTCTTC	CASRSGLIAYNEQFF
NA	NA	TRBV15	TRBJ1-5	16	TGTGCCACCAGCAGAGACAGACGGTATAGCAATCAGCCCCAGCATTTT	CATSRDRRYSNQPQHF
NA	NA	TRBV5-1	TRBJ2-3	14	TGCGCCAGCAGCTCTGACGGAGGCACAGATACGCAGTATTTT	CASSSDGGTDTQYF
TRBD1	NA	TRBV2	TRBJ1-1	14	TGTGCCAGCAGCGGGACAGGGGGTGTGTCTGAAGCTTTCTTT	CASSGTGGVSEAFF
NA	NA	TRBV6-1	TRBJ2-3	15	TGTGCCAGCAGTGATCTCTTAGGGAGCACAGATACGCAGTATTTT	CASSDLLGSTDTQYF
NA	NA	TRBV5-1	TRBJ2-6	15	TGCGCCAGCAGCGGCGGGACAATAGGGGCCAACGTCCTGACTTTC	CASSGGTIGANVLTF
TRBD1	NA	TRBV6-6	TRBJ2-5	15	TGTGCCAGCAGTTACGGGACAGGGTACCAAGAGACCCAGTACTTC	CASSYGTGYQETQYF
NA	NA	TRBV19	TRBJ1-4	15	TGTGCCAGTAGTATCGGCAGGTCAACTAATGAAAAACTGTTTTTT	CASSIGRSTNEKLFF
TRBD1	NA	TRBV28	TRBJ2-1	14	TGTACCAGCAGTCAAGGACAGGGGAGCAATGAGCAGTTCTTC	CTSSQGQGSNEQFF
NA	NA	TRBV28	TRBJ1-1	16	TGTGCCAGCAGTTTGAGGTGGGGATTGTCGGACACTGAAGCTTTCTTT	CASSLRWGLSDTEAFF
NA	NA	TRBV7-9	TRBJ2-1	14	TGTGCCAGCAGCCCGGGCGGGGCCTACAATGAGCAGTTCTTC	CASSPGGAYNEQFF
NA	NA	TRBV7-2	TRBJ1-5	15	TGTGCCAGCAGCTTAGTTCAGGGGAGCAATCAGCCCCAGCATTTT	CASSLVQGSNQPQHF
TRBD1	NA	TRBV27	TRBJ2-1	15	TGTGCCAGCAGTTACCGGACAGGGTCCTACAATGAGCAGTTCTTC	CASSYRTGSYNEQFF
NA	few	TRBV28	TRBJ1-1	14	TGTGCCAGCAGTACAACAGGGACCAACACTGAAGCTTTCTTT	CASSTTGTNTEAFF
NA	NA	TRBV11-2	TRBJ2-1	16	TGTGCCAGCAGCTTAGAGGGTAGCAGGTCCTACAATGAGCAGTTCTTC	CASSLEGSRSYNEQFF
NA	NA	TRBV9	TRBJ2-2	14	TGTGCCAGCAGCGCAGGGATCTTGACCGGGGAGCTGTTTTTT	CASSAGILTGELFF
TRBD2	NA	TRBV19	TRBJ2-1	19	TGTGCCAGTAGGGAACCGGGACTAGCGACACCCACCTACTACAATGAGCAGTTCTTC	CASREPGLATPTYYNEQFF
NA	NA	TRBV6-6	TRBJ2-1	13	TGTGCCAGCAGTTCCGGGCTAGTATATGAGCAGTTCTTC	CASSSGLVYEQFF
NA	NA	TRBV28	TRBJ2-7	14	TGTGCCACCAAAGGACGGATCCTCATTTACGAGCAGTACTTC	CATKGRILIYEQYF
NA	NA	TRBV11-3	TRBJ2-3	13	TGTGCCAGCAGCTTAGATGGGACCTATACGCAGTATTTT	CASSLDGTYTQYF
NA	once	TRBV28	TRBJ2-3	11	TGTGCCAGCAGCCTCACAGATACGCAGTATTTT	CASSLTDTQYF
NA	NA	TRBV19	TRBJ2-1	14	TGTGCCAGTAGTATAACAGGGTCGTACAATGAGCAGTTCTTC	CASSITGSYNEQFF
NA	NA	TRBV7-3	TRBJ2-3	13	TGTGCCAGCAGCTTATATGACACAGATACGCAGTATTTT	CASSLYDTDTQYF
TRBD2	NA	TRBV7-9	TRBJ2-2	18	TGTGCCAGCAGCTTAGCCGGGACTAGTCGGGGTAGCACCGGGGAGCTGTTTTTT	CASSLAGTSRGSTGELFF
TRBD1	once	TRBV7-2	TRBJ1-1	17	TGTGCCAGCAGCTTAGGGGACAGGGTTAAATTAGTCACTGAAGCTTTCTTT	CASSLGDRVKLVTEAFF
TRBD2	NA	TRBV5-1	TRBJ2-5	17	TGCGCCAGCAATAGCGGGGGGAACTCAGTCGCCCGGCAGACCCAGTACTTC	CASNSGGNSVARQTQYF
NA	NA	TRBV11-3	TRBJ2-3	15	TGTGCCAGCAGCTTGTGGGGGGCGGATTCAGATACGCAGTATTTT	CASSLWGADSDTQYF